The 19 T cell receptor beta chains below all came from one sample that was sequenced in a study of T-cell reconstitution after alpha-beta-depleted transplantation in children. The library targeted TCRbeta and was prepared with unique molecular identifiers. TCRdb re-derived calls from the PCR reads in MiXCR, one entry per CDR3 protein. This sample has 400,000 to 500,000 distinct CDR3 sequences; 9.5% to 13% occur once, and the top ten carry about 5%. The material sequenced was PBMCs from the stem cell graft donor, taken from the stem cell graft. Receptors originate from a human donor who donated a stem cell graft to a child with acute myeloid leukemia.

This clonotype was seen a handful of times. V usage is TRBV7-2 and J usage is TRBJ1-1; 7 bases fit TRBD1. In germline, CDR1 is SGHTA, CDR2 FQGNSA. The CDR3 length is 17 residues. V lost 2 bases and J lost 4; bases outside the gene matches: 13. CDR3 DNA sequence: TGTGCCAGCAGCTTACTCTCAAGGGGGCAGAGTGCCACTGAAGCTTTCTTT. This translates into CASSLLSRGQSATEAFF.

There are a few counts of this clonotype. V usage is TRBV12-3 or TRBV12-4 and J usage is TRBJ1-3; no clear D gene. The CDR3 is 14 amino acids. The V gene lost 3 bases and the J gene lost 2 bases, with 8 bases spanning the gap. The CDR3 DNA is TGTGCCAGCAGTTTTGGGGAGCCTGGAAACACCATATATTTT. Protein product: CASSFGEPGNTIYF.

The chain joins TRBV20-1 to TRBJ2-5; D is possibly TRBD1 or TRBD2 (5 bases each). V was shortened by 5 bases and J by 2 bases, with 9 bases between the two germline ends. This CDR3 is 12 amino acids long. CDR1 is DFQATT and CDR2 is SNEGSKA in the germline V gene (reference sequence). CDR3 in amino acids: CSAGTSQETQYF. The CDR3 nucleotides read TGCAGTGCTGGGACCTCACAAGAGACCCAGTACTTC.

This clonotype was counted between two and nine times. The chain recombines TRBV6-1 with TRBJ1-2; 9 nucleotides agree with TRBD1. The CDR3 is 13 residues long. Germline assignment: CDR1 MNHNS and CDR2 SASEGT. V gave up 6 bases and J gave up 8 bases; unmatched junction bases: 7. CDR3 nucleotides: TGTGCCAGCAGCACCGGGACAGGGTGGGGCTACACCTTC. This codes for CASSTGTGWGYTF.

The J gene is TRBJ2-7, the V gene TRBV7-2; 7 nucleotides line up with TRBD1. Germline assignment: CDR1 SGHTA and CDR2 FQGNSA. The junction had 13 bases not matched to a gene; V was cut back by 6 bases and J by 2 bases. This CDR3 region has 16 residues. The CDR3 loop reads CASRSQPTGSPYEQYF. Written as DNA, the CDR3 is TGTGCCAGCAGGTCCCAACCGACAGGGAGTCCCTACGAGCAGTACTTC.

This clonotype showed up just a few times. This chain uses TRBV7-8 with TRBJ2-2; the D call may be TRBD1 or TRBD2 (6 bases each). Germline V CDR1 and CDR2: SGHVS, FQNEAQ. V was shortened by 0 bases and J by 0 bases, with 14 bases between the two germline ends. The CDR3 has 18 amino acids. CDR3 nucleotides: TGTGCCAGCAGCTTAGCGGAGGGGGGCCTAACGAACACCGGGGAGCTGTTTTTT. Protein product: CASSLAEGGLTNTGELFF. The whole variable domain, filled in from reference TRBV7-8 and TRBJ2-2, reads GAGVSQSPRYKVAKRGQDVALRCDPISGHVSLFWYQQALGQGPEFLTYFQNEAQLDKSGLPSDRFFAERPEGSVSTLKIQRTQQEDSAVYLCASSLAEGGLTNTGELFFGEGSRLTVL.

The chain links TRBV5-1 to TRBJ1-2; the D is unclear. CDR3 length: 12 amino acids. CDR1 and CDR2 from the germline V gene are SGHRS and YFSETQ. The V end lost 0 bases, the J end lost 5 bases, and 5 bases lay between the germline ends. CDR3 bases: TGCGCCAGCAGCTTGGACCATTATGGCTACACCTTC. Protein sequence: CASSLDHYGYTF.

This clonotype has a count of ten or more. The junction differs from germline at one of its ends, possibly a read error. The chain is built from TRBV6-1 and TRBJ2-4; a weak D match, TRBD1 (5 bases). Germline V gene lookup returns CDR1 MNHNS and CDR2 SASEGT. This CDR3 is 14 amino acids long. CDR3 sequence (DNA): TGTGCCAGCACCCCAGGTGGGGCCATAAACATTCAGTACTTC. This gives the protein CASTPGGAINIQYF.

This clonotype came up many times. The chain combines TRBV9 with TRBJ1-3; 7 nucleotides agree with TRBD1. CDR1 and CDR2 from the germline V gene are SGDLS and YYNGEE. The CDR3 is 15 residues long. V lost 2 bases and J lost 0; bases outside the gene matches: 2. The CDR3 DNA is TGTGCCAGCAGCGTCGGGACAGACTCTGGAAACACCATATATTTT. It yields the protein CASSVGTDSGNTIYF.

As for this clonotype: One end of the junction is discordant with germline, which a read error may explain. The rearrangement links TRBV10-3 to TRBJ1-1, with 9 bases matching TRBD1. Germline CDR1 is ENHRY and CDR2 is SYGVKD. The CDR3 sequence is 12 residues long. The DNA for the CDR3 is TGTGCCATCAGTACAGGGGGCACTGCAGCTTTCTTT. This translates into CAISTGGTAAFF.

This clonotype was observed a handful of times. This rearrangement joins TRBV20-1 to TRBJ2-1; possibly TRBD1 or TRBD2 for D (7 bases each). Germline CDR1 DFQATT, CDR2 SNEGSKA (reference sequence). With 0 bases removed from V and 4 bases from J, the gap between germline ends came to 16 bases. The CDR3 is 16 residues long. The CDR3 protein is CSARDRGREWYNEQFF. As DNA, the CDR3 is TGCAGTGCTAGAGATAGGGGGCGGGAGTGGTACAATGAGCAGTTCTTC.

The chain uses TRBV10-3 and TRBJ2-7; 7 bases agree with TRBD1. Germline CDR1 and CDR2: ENHRY and SYGVKD. The CDR3 sequence is 16 residues long. Trimming cost V 5 bases and J 2 bases; bases outside gene matches: 12. The CDR3 region is CAISTTPDRATYEQYF. Written as DNA, the CDR3 is TGTGCCATCAGTACCACCCCCGACAGGGCTACCTACGAGCAGTACTTC.

This clonotype came up a few times. This chain joins TRBV7-9 and TRBJ1-2; TRBD1 agrees at 10 bases. The CDR3 loop spans 13 amino acids. Per the germline V gene, CDR1 is SEHNR and CDR2 is FQNEAQ (reference sequence). Unmatched junction bases numbered 4, after V lost 5 bases and J lost 7 bases. The DNA of the CDR3 is TGTGCCAGCAGCCAGGGACAGGGGTTTGGCTACACCTTC. Protein product: CASSQGQGFGYTF.

This clonotype is classed as medium-sized. The rearrangement uses TRBV7-2 and TRBJ2-7; D is ambiguous. Germline values: CDR1 SGHTA, CDR2 FQGNSA. The CDR3 sequence is 14 residues long. V lost 6 bases to trimming and J lost 1 base, with 13 bases between them. The CDR3 reads CASRPRTGSYEQYF. CDR3 DNA sequence: TGTGCCAGCAGACCAAGGACGGGTTCCTACGAGCAGTACTTC.

The chain recombines TRBV4-2 with TRBJ2-5; TRBD2 matches at 14 bases. Trimming cost V 2 bases and J 3 bases; bases outside gene matches: 5. The CDR3 covers 17 residues. Germline V gives CDR1 LGHNA, CDR2 YNFKEQ. The CDR3 loop is CASSQTGTSGGKETQYF. DNA for the CDR3: TGTGCCAGCAGCCAAACCGGGACTAGCGGGGGCAAAGAGACCCAGTACTTC.

This clonotype was detected only a few times. The chain is built from TRBV7-8 and TRBJ2-7, with 12 bases that match TRBD1. V was pared by 7 bases and J by 5 bases, with 6 bases of the junction left unmatched. Germline assignment: CDR1 SGHVS and CDR2 FQNEAQ. This CDR3 is 14 amino acids long. The CDR3 protein is CASIPGTGGHEQYF. CDR3 in DNA: TGTGCCAGCATCCCGGGGACAGGGGGCCACGAGCAGTACTTC.

This clonotype has more than one count but fewer than ten. The chain employs TRBV7-2 and TRBJ1-4, with D perhaps matching TRBD1 (5 bases). Germline loops: CDR1 SGHTA, CDR2 FQGNSA. V was pared by 4 bases and J by 3 bases, with 12 bases between. This CDR3 is built from 15 residues. For the CDR3, the DNA is TGTGCCAGCAGCTACCAAAGGGGAGCTAATGAAAAACTGTTTTTT. This gives the protein CASSYQRGANEKLFF.

The chain links TRBV18 to TRBJ2-7, with D tentatively TRBD2 (5 bases). This CDR3 contains 14 residues. V shed 3 bases and J shed 1 base, with 10 bases lying between them. Germline CDR1 KGHSH, CDR2 LQKENI. The CDR3 region is CASSPEANSYEQYV. The DNA for the CDR3 is TGTGCCAGCTCACCGGAGGCGAATTCCTACGAGCAGTACGTC.

This clonotype turned up a few times. The chain uses TRBV10-3 and TRBJ2-3, with 7 bases lining up with TRBD1. Trimming took 5 bases from V and 5 from J; bases not matched to a gene: 7. This CDR3 is 14 amino acids long. The V gene's germline CDR1 is ENHRY and CDR2 SYGVKD. In nucleotides, the CDR3 is TGTGCCATCAGTTACAGGGGCCGGGGAGATACGCAGTATTTT. Amino acids: CAISYRGRGDTQYF.